This T cell receptor beta chain stems from a study of early T cells in non-severe SARS-CoV-2 infection. General study results and limits: There was a bias toward anti-spike CD8 responses in VDJdb matching, which missed private and CD4 specificities.

TCRdb reprocessed the 5' RACE reads with MiXCR, giving one entry per CDR3 protein. The sample yields about 100,000 distinct CDR3 sequences, 8.5% to 14% seen once. The V gene's germline CDR1 is DFQATT and CDR2 SNEGSKA (reference sequence). The CDR3 loop spans 11 amino acids. Trimming took off 6 bases at V and 1 base at J, with 5 bases between the two ends. Concerning this clonotype: Its target is not known.

The sequence was collected from an adult who was a healthcare worker with PCR-confirmed SARS-CoV-2 infection or an uninfected control (not recorded which). The chain employs TRBV20-1 and TRBJ2-3; D uncertain. Material: whole blood. The CDR3: CSADRTDTQYF. CDR3 DNA: TGCAGTGCGGACCGCACAGATACGCAGTATTTT.